A selection of T cell receptor beta chains follows, all from one sample in a study of T cell responses to AZD1222 COVID-19 vaccine. The assay was immunoSEQ multiplex PCR, and TCRdb's table has in-frame clones only and misses some. The table lists 140,000 to 150,000 clones, approximately 92% of them singletons, with roughly 3.4% in the top ten. Specimen: peripheral blood, collected 28 days after the second AZD1222 dose. These receptors originate from an adult who received the AZD1222 COVID-19 vaccine. Both conserved end residues are part of each CDR3. D genes are given only for firm matches. The size field is filled for only some rows; it gives once, few, many or a size class.

NA	TRBJ1-2	TRBV27	NA	CASSLGSSYGYTF	TGTGCCAGCAGTTTGGGGTCGTCCTATGGCTACACCTTC
NA	TRBJ2-4	TRBV19	NA	CASRGPLQLAKNIQYF	TGTGCCAGTAGAGGCCCGCTTCAATTAGCCAAAAACATTCAGTACTTC
NA	TRBJ1-3	TRBV5-6	TRBD1	CASNLLQGSGNTIYF	TGTGCCAGCAACTTACTACAGGGGTCTGGAAACACCATATATTTT
NA	TRBJ1-3	TRBV7-8	NA	CASSLIEGNTIYF	TGTGCCAGCAGCTTAATTGAGGGAAACACCATATATTTT
NA	TRBJ1-3	TRBV7-2	NA	CASSLASSPAGNTIYF	TGTGCCAGCAGCTTAGCGTCCAGCCCTGCTGGAAACACCATATATTTT
NA	TRBJ2-2	TRBV7-2	TRBD2	CASSLELAGVAGELFF	TGTGCCAGCAGCTTAGAACTAGCGGGGGTGGCCGGGGAGCTGTTTTTT
NA	TRBJ1-2	TRBV30	TRBD1	CAWSLSQGIDGYTF	TGTGCCTGGAGTCTATCACAGGGGATTGATGGCTACACCTTC
NA	TRBJ1-2	TRBV28	TRBD1	CASSTLRGGERDGYTF	TGTGCCAGCAGCACCCTCAGGGGGGGCGAGAGGGATGGCTACACCTTC
NA	TRBJ1-1	TRBV15	NA	CATSVGAVNTEAFF	TGTGCCACCAGCGTCGGGGCAGTGAACACTGAAGCTTTCTTT
NA	TRBJ2-7	TRBV29-1	NA	CSVRSDLGTYEQYF	TGCAGCGTCAGGTCGGATTTGGGGACCTACGAGCAGTACTTC
NA	TRBJ1-5	TRBV18	NA	CASSPSGRDNQPQHF	TGTGCCAGCTCACCCTCGGGCAGGGACAATCAGCCCCAGCATTTT
NA	TRBJ1-1	TRBV10-3	TRBD1	CAISESEGQGDTEAFF	TGTGCCATCAGTGAGTCCGAGGGCCAGGGGGACACTGAAGCTTTCTTT
NA	TRBJ1-2	TRBV6-5	NA	CASYRGTINYGYTF	TGTGCCAGCTATCGGGGGACAATAAACTATGGCTACACCTTC
NA	TRBJ2-7	TRBV12-3/TRBV12-4	NA	CASAGLLAYEQYF	TGTGCCAGCGCCGGACTCCTCGCCTACGAGCAGTACTTC
NA	TRBJ1-4	TRBV7-9	NA	CASNGQDEKLFF	TGTGCCAGCAATGGCCAGGACGAAAAACTGTTTTTT
NA	TRBJ2-7	TRBV20-1	NA	CSARAYYEQYF	TGCAGTGCTAGAGCCTACTACGAGCAGTACTTC
few	TRBJ2-1	TRBV6-5	NA	CASSHGRGSYNEQFF	TGTGCCAGCAGTCACGGGAGAGGCTCCTACAATGAGCAGTTCTTC
once	TRBJ2-1	TRBV7-3	TRBD1	CASSPGTGDEQFF	TGTGCCAGCAGCCCAGGGACAGGGGATGAGCAGTTCTTC